Shown below are 21 T cell receptor beta chains from a single sample sequenced in a study of response to subunit inactivated influenza vaccine. TCRdb re-derived calls from the RT-PCR reads in MiXCR, one entry per CDR3 protein. Counted here are about 570,000 distinct CDR3 sequences, around 11% occurring once; the ten biggest clones make up approximately 10%. These data are also associated with another study on T cells expressing NK-cell markers. That paper adds: 5'RACE template switching with UMIs generated TCR beta cDNA.

Sequenced material: PBMCs from blood, taken on the day of vaccination. These receptors all come from a man aged 45 to 65 who received an inactivated influenza vaccine.

The CDR3 reads CASSLHGTGLSGNTIYF. The CDR3 DNA sequence: TGTGCCAGCAGCTTACATGGGACAGGCCTCTCTGGAAACACCATATATTTT. The V gene is TRBV7-9, the J gene TRBJ1-3; 8 bases match TRBD1. This CDR3 has 17 residues. With 2 bases clipped from V and 0 bases from J, the junction kept 6 bases outside the gene matches. Germline CDR1 SEHNR, CDR2 FQNEAQ (reference sequence).

The sample holds a few counts of this clonotype. V gene TRBV7-2 combines with J gene TRBJ1-1; D is perhaps TRBD1 (6 bases). CDR1 SGHTA and CDR2 FQGNSA come from the germline V gene. This CDR3 is 13 amino acids long. Trimming stripped 4 bases from V and 8 bases from J, with 14 bases between. The CDR3 loop reads CASSSAGVPEAFF. The CDR3 nucleotides are TGTGCCAGCAGCTCCGCAGGGGTCCCCGAAGCTTTCTTT.

This clonotype was counted a few times. This sequence joins TRBV20-1 and TRBJ2-2; TRBD2 matches 10 bases. Germline CDR1 DFQATT, CDR2 SNEGSKA (reference sequence). CDR3 size: 15 residues. The junction had 6 bases not matched to a gene; V was cut back by 2 bases and J by 6 bases. This CDR3 reads CSARRRSGGAGELFF. As DNA, the CDR3 is TGCAGTGCTAGAAGACGAAGCGGGGGGGCCGGGGAGCTGTTTTTT.

The chain has TRBV7-9 and TRBJ1-3; 9 bases align to TRBD1. This CDR3 contains 16 residues. Germline CDR1 SEHNR, CDR2 FQNEAQ (reference sequence). V gave up 5 bases and J gave up 0 bases; unmatched junction bases: 5. CDR3 DNA: TGTGCCAGCAGCCATACAGGGGGCCTCTCTGGAAACACCATATATTTT. This codes for CASSHTGGLSGNTIYF.

This clonotype occurred once. This chain connects TRBV6-5 to TRBJ2-7; D is unresolved. From germline, CDR1 is MNHEY and CDR2 SVGAGI. The CDR3 has 15 residues. V lost 2 bases to trimming and J lost 2 bases, with 13 bases between them. CDR3 sequence reads: CASSYEAVGTYEQYF. In DNA form, the CDR3 reads TGTGCCAGCAGTTACGAGGCGGTAGGGACCTACGAGCAGTACTTC.

The genes are TRBV10-3 and TRBJ2-3, with TRBD2 as a possible D gene (5 bases). From germline, CDR1 is ENHRY and CDR2 SYGVKD. This CDR3 is 14 amino acids long. With 10 bases removed from V and 2 bases from J, the gap between germline ends came to 16 bases. CDR3 sequence: CATLATGNTDTQYF. CDR3 bases: TGTGCCACATTAGCGACGGGGAACACAGATACGCAGTATTTT.

This clonotype was observed at least ten times. The chain couples TRBV6-2 or TRBV6-3 to TRBJ1-1, with D hard to call. This CDR3 has 14 amino acids. Germline CDR1 MNHEY, CDR2 SVGEGT. V dropped 0 bases and J dropped 3 bases, with 8 bases sitting between them. CDR3 loop: CASSYSWVDTEAFF. The CDR3 DNA follows: TGTGCCAGCAGTTACTCGTGGGTGGACACTGAAGCTTTCTTT.

The V call is TRBV15, the J call TRBJ2-4, with 7 bases matching TRBD2. CDR1 and CDR2 (germline): LNHNV, YYDKDF (reference sequence). V was pared by 0 bases and J by 8 bases, with 7 bases of the junction left unmatched. CDR3 length: 15 residues. The CDR3, as DNA: TGTGCCACCAGCAGAGATCGAGGGAGGGCAGACATTCAGTACTTC. Its translation is CATSRDRGRADIQYF.

This clonotype was found many times. This chain uses TRBV27 with TRBJ1-1; 8 bases are shared with TRBD1. CDR1 and CDR2 from the germline V gene are MNHEY and SMNVEV (reference sequence). The CDR3 runs to 13 residues. J lost 4 bases, V lost 6 bases, and 4 bases had no gene match. The CDR3 coding sequence is TGTGCCAGCAGACTTACAGGGGGCACTGAAGCTTTCTTT. Protein sequence: CASRLTGGTEAFF.

This clonotype showed up just a few times. The V gene is TRBV28, the J gene TRBJ2-4, with 9 bases lining up with TRBD1. Germline V gene sequence: CDR1 MDHEN, CDR2 SYDVKM. This CDR3 contains 18 residues. V gave up 7 bases and J gave up 3 bases; unmatched junction bases: 16. The CDR3 is CASNPGQGFPRGKNIQYF. The CDR3 DNA follows: TGTGCCAGCAATCCGGGACAGGGATTCCCCCGTGGCAAAAACATTCAGTACTTC.

The genes are TRBV15 and TRBJ1-2; 7 bases fit TRBD1. Unmatched junction bases numbered 11, after V lost 8 bases and J lost 2 bases. Per the germline V gene, CDR1 is LNHNV and CDR2 is YYDKDF (reference sequence). CDR3 length: 15 amino acids. As DNA, the CDR3 is TGTGCCACCGGACACTCCCCGACAGGGAACTATGGCTACACCTTC. This translates into CATGHSPTGNYGYTF. The full variable domain, with the rest looked up from reference TRBV15 and TRBJ1-2, is DAMVIQNPRYQVTQFGKPVTLSCSQTLNHNVMYWYQQKSSQAPKLLFHYYDKDFNNEADTPDNFQSRRPNTSFCFLDIRSPGLGDTAMYLCATGHSPTGNYGYTFGSGTRLTVV.

V is TRBV9 and J is TRBJ2-1; D uncertain. Germline CDR1 SGDLS, CDR2 YYNGEE. V was trimmed by 0 bases and J by 2 bases, leaving 12 bases between them. CDR3 length equals 16 residues. In nucleotides, the CDR3 is TGTGCCAGCAGCGTAGATGGAGCCAATACCTACAATGAGCAGTTCTTC. This encodes CASSVDGANTYNEQFF. Variable domain in full (rest from reference TRBV9 and TRBJ2-1): DSGVTQTPKHLITATGQRVTLRCSPRSGDLSVYWYQQSLDQGLQFLIQYYNGEERAKGNILERFSAQQFPDLHSELNLSSLELGDSALYFCASSVDGANTYNEQFFGPGTRLTVL.

There are a few counts of this clonotype. The V and J genes are TRBV5-1 and TRBJ2-1, with D possibly TRBD2 on 5 matching bases. Germline-derived CDR1 and CDR2 are SGHRS and YFSETQ. This CDR3 has 16 residues. The ends were cut back, 0 bases at V and 6 bases at J, with 16 bases in the middle. The CDR3 DNA reads TGCGCCAGCAGCTTGGAGTACGGACTCGGTCGCAATGAGCAGTTCTTC. It encodes CASSLEYGLGRNEQFF.

The V call is TRBV28, the J call TRBJ1-5, with 7 positions matching TRBD1. The CDR3 has 15 amino acids. Trimming at V came to 8 bases and at J to 0 bases, leaving 7 bases not matched to a gene. Germline V gives CDR1 MDHEN, CDR2 SYDVKM. CDR3 loop: CASGSRGVSNQPQHF. DNA of the CDR3: TGTGCCAGCGGATCCAGGGGGGTTAGCAATCAGCCCCAGCATTTT.

The chain couples TRBV4-2 to TRBJ1-6; weak D call: TRBD1 (5 bases). The germline V gene has CDR1 LGHNA and CDR2 YNFKEQ. The V and J ends lost 0 bases and 10 bases respectively, with 13 bases between them. CDR3 length: 15 amino acids. The CDR3 coding sequence is TGTGCCAGCAGCCAAGATCAGGGCTTGGGATCACCCCTCCACTTT. It specifies CASSQDQGLGSPLHF.

The genes are TRBV9 and TRBJ2-6, with a weak D call TRBD1 (7 bases). The CDR3 has 18 residues. V lost 0 bases, J lost 0 bases, and 13 bases lay in between. In germline, CDR1 is SGDLS, CDR2 YYNGEE. CDR3 DNA: TGTGCCAGCAGCGTAGGGGCAGGGGGGCTCTCTGGGGCCAACGTCCTGACTTTC. As protein: CASSVGAGGLSGANVLTF.

The V gene is TRBV5-4, the J gene TRBJ2-3, with D perhaps matching TRBD2 (6 bases). Germline-derived CDR1 and CDR2 are SGHNT and YYREEE (reference sequence). V lost 4 bases and J 0 bases, leaving 15 bases between the germline ends. This CDR3 is built from 16 residues. CDR3 bases: TGTGCCAGCAGCCCGTTAACGGGACTTAGCACAGATACGCAGTATTTT. Its translation: CASSPLTGLSTDTQYF.

As for this clonotype: A read error may explain this, as a much larger clone is one base away. The chain combines TRBV5-1 with TRBJ2-1; D unresolved. The CDR3 is 13 amino acids. The V gene's germline CDR1 is SGHRS and CDR2 YFSETQ. The CDR3 DNA reads as TGCGCCAGCTCGACGAAGTCCTACAATAAGCAGTTCTTC. Encoded protein: CASSTKSYNKQFF.

Remarks on this clonotype: Relative to the germline gene, one junction end is altered; a read error may explain this. The chain is built from TRBV4-2 and TRBJ1-2, with D possibly matching TRBD1 (5 bases). The CDR3 is 14 amino acids. Germline loops: CDR1 LGHNA, CDR2 YNFKEQ. The CDR3 DNA is TGTGCCATCAGCCCCGGGCTTCGGGGGAACGGCTACACCTTC. Translating it yields CAISPGLRGNGYTF.

In nucleotides, the CDR3 is TGTGCCAGCAGTTACAGTGGGGAGGGTCTCGACGAGCAGTACTTC. Residues: CASSYSGEGLDEQYF. The chain is built from TRBV6-2 or TRBV6-3 and TRBJ2-7; 7 bases line up with TRBD2. Germline trimming cut 2 bases from V and 5 bases from J; bases unmatched to any gene: 9. Germline V CDR1 and CDR2: MNHEY, SVGEGT. The length of the CDR3 is 15 residues.

This chain connects TRBV20-1 to TRBJ1-1; 7 nucleotides align to TRBD1. Losses at the gene ends were 3 bases for V and 8 bases for J; bases not matched to a gene: 15. The CDR3 runs 15 residues. Germline CDR1 reads DFQATT; CDR2 reads SNEGSKA (reference sequence). CDR3 loop: CSASVLGQSALEAFF. The DNA of the CDR3 is TGCAGTGCTAGTGTCTTGGGACAGTCAGCCCTGGAAGCTTTCTTT.